Below, one TCR beta chain is given with its context. Germline assignment: CDR1 SGHKS and CDR2 YYEKEE (reference sequence). The junction had 9 bases not matched to a gene; V was cut back by 0 bases and J by 4 bases. The length of the CDR3 is 16 residues. Generated by immunoSEQ multiplex PCR, the TCRdb table keeps only in-frame clones and is missing some. This repertoire shows around 230,000 clones, 70% to 90% found once; its top ten account for over 3%. This record comes from a study of blood T cell repertoires in COVID-19. Sequencing was performed on PBMCs or T cells enriched from blood (not recorded which). The sequence was obtained from a woman aged 35 to 49 with acute COVID-19. The V and J genes are TRBV5-5 and TRBJ2-5; 7 bases agree with TRBD1. The CDR3 here is CASSLAPIQGTETQYF. CDR3 coding DNA: TGTGCCAGCAGCTTGGCCCCCATACAGGGGACAGAGACCCAGTACTTC.